The present T cell receptor beta chain was sequenced within a study of CD8 T cells in ankylosing spondylitis. Ten or more counts support this clonotype. The antigen remains undetermined. The study, taken as a whole, reports: Researchers report that disease-linked clones proved CD8+ and relatively rare in peripheral blood. Past studies reported some motif variants in reactive arthritis synovial fluid and blood.

V lost 1 base to trimming and J lost 10 bases, with 11 bases between them. Germline CDR1 is LGHDT and CDR2 is YNNKEL (reference sequence). The CDR3 loop spans 14 amino acids. Making the TCR beta libraries involved quantitative 5'-RACE with molecular barcodes. A single record per CDR3 protein comes from TCRdb applying MiXCR to the 5' RACE reads. The data contain 55,000 or so distinct CDR3 sequences, 7.4% of them singletons. The chain employs TRBV3-1 and TRBJ1-6; D not certain. Input material: blood, either unsorted or a sorted T cell fraction (not recorded which). The sequence was collected from a female donor with ankylosing spondylitis or in good health (not recorded which). Here the CDR3 reads CASSQVLGNSPLHF. The CDR3, as DNA: TGTGCCAGCAGCCAAGTTTTGGGGAACTCACCCCTCCACTTT.